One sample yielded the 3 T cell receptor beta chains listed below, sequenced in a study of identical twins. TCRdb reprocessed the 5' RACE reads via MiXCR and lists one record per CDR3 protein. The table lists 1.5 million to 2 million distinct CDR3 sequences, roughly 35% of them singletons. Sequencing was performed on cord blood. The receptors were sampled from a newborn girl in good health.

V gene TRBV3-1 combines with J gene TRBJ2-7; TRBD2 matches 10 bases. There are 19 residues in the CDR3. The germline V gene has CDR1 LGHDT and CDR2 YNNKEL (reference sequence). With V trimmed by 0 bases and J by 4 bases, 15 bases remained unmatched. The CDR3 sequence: CASSQDSMASGSGRYEQYF. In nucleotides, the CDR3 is TGTGCCAGCAGCCAAGATTCAATGGCTAGCGGGAGCGGTCGTTACGAGCAGTACTTC.

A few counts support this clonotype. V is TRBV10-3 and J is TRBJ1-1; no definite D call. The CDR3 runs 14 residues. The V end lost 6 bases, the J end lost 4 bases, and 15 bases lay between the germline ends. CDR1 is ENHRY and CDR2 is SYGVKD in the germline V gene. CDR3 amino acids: CAIRRTDQGTEAFF. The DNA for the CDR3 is TGTGCCATCAGACGAACGGACCAAGGCACTGAAGCTTTCTTT.

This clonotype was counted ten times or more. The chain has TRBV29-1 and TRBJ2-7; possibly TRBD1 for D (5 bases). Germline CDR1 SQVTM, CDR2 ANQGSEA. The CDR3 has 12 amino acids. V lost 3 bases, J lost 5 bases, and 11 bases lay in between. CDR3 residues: CSVDRGNNEQYF. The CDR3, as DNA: TGCAGCGTTGATAGGGGTAACAACGAGCAGTACTTC.